This T cell receptor (beta chain) appears in the sequencing data of a study of blood T cell repertoires in COVID-19. The overall study: Spain, Italy and the United States supplied samples that represented acute and convalescent COVID-19.

Some clones are missing from TCRdb's copy, which holds only in-frame ones; the method was immunoSEQ multiplex PCR. Of roughly 180,000 clones listed, about four fifths are singletons. Enrolment of Seattle patients took place during active infection, and they were followed longitudinally. Regarding this clone: This sample includes further DNA sequences coding for the same CDR3.

The sample was peripheral blood. The clonotype comes from a woman in her thirties or forties with COVID-19, enrolled during active disease.

DNA for the CDR3: TGTGCCAGCAGTTTAGCGGGAGGAGGAGATACGCAGTATTTT. Translation: CASSLAGGGDTQYF. The rearrangement uses TRBV6-5 and TRBJ2-3; 10 bases match TRBD2. Trimming at V came to 4 bases and at J to 5 bases, leaving 3 bases not matched to a gene. Germline V gene sequence: CDR1 MNHEY, CDR2 SVGAGI. CDR3 length: 14 amino acids.